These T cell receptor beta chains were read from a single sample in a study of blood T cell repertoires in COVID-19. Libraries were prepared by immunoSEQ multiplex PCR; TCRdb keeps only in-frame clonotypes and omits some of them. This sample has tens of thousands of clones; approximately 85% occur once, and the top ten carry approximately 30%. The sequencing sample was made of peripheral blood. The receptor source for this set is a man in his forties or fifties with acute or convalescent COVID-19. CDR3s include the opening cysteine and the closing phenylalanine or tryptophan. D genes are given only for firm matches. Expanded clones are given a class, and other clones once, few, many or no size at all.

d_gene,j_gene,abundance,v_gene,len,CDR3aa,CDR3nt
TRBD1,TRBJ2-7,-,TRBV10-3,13,CAINPGGSYEQYF,TGTGCCATCAACCCAGGGGGATCCTACGAGCAGTACTTC
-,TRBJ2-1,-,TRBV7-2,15,CASSSFGGVTGEQFF,TGTGCCAGCAGCTCCTTCGGGGGTGTGACGGGTGAGCAGTTCTTC
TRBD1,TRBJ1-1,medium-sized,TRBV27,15,CASSDLGTGKTEAFF,TGTGCCAGTTCTGATCTTGGGACAGGGAAGACTGAAGCTTTCTTT
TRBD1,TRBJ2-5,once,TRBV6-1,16,CASSEAPGGLVETQYF,TGTGCCAGCAGTGAAGCGCCAGGGGGCTTAGTGGAGACCCAGTACTTC
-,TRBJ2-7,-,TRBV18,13,CASSPPGGREQYF,TGTGCCAGCTCACCACCGGGGGGTAGAGAGCAGTACTTC
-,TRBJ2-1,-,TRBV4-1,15,CASSQDPGSYNEQFF,TGCGCCAGCAGCCAAGATCCAGGCTCCTACAATGAGCAGTTCTTC
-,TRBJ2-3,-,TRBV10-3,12,CAISGGTDTQYF,TGTGCCATCAGCGGGGGTACAGATACGCAGTATTTT
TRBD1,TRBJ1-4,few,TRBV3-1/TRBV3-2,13,CATRTGGNEKLFF,TGTGCCACCCGGACAGGGGGAAATGAAAAACTGTTTTTT
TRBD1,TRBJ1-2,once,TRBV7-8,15,CASSLMTGGLYGYTF,TGTGCCAGCAGCTTGATGACAGGGGGCCTCTATGGCTACACCTTC
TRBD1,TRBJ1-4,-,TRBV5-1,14,CASSFRGANEKLFF,TGCGCCAGCAGCTTCAGGGGGGCTAATGAAAAACTGTTTTTT
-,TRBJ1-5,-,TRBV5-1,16,CASSESGTPSNQPQHF,TGCGCCAGCAGCGAATCCGGGACACCTAGCAATCAGCCCCAGCATTTT
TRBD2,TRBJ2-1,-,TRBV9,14,CASSVVRGGSEQFF,TGTGCCAGCAGCGTAGTCCGGGGGGGTAGTGAGCAGTTCTTC
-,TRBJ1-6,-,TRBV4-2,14,CASSPGVPLSPLHF,TGTGCCAGCAGTCCAGGGGTTCCCCTTTCACCCCTCCACTTT
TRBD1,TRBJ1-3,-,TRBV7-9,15,CAVRDSLYSGNTIYF,TGTGCCGTTCGGGACAGCCTGTACTCTGGAAACACCATATATTTT
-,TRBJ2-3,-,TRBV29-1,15,CSVEEEDSRTDTQYF,TGCAGCGTTGAAGAGGAAGACTCTCGCACAGATACGCAGTATTTT
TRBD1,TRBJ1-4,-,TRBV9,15,CASSVAQGSGEKLFF,TGTGCCAGCAGCGTAGCACAGGGGTCTGGTGAAAAACTGTTTTTT
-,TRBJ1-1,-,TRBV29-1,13,CSCSYGHLTEAFF,TGCAGCTGCTCTTATGGGCATCTCACTGAAGCTTTCTTT
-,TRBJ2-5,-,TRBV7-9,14,CASSLLVGEETQYF,TGTGCCAGCAGCTTACTGGTGGGAGAAGAGACCCAGTACTTC
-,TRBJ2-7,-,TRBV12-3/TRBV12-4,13,CASSSGTNYEQYF,TGTGCCAGCAGTTCCGGGACAAACTACGAGCAGTACTTC
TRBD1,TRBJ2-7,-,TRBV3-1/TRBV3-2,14,CASSRRDRSYEQYF,TGTGCCAGCAGCCGCCGGGACAGATCCTACGAGCAGTACTTC
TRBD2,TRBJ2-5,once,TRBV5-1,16,CASSSGLAGVEETQYF,TGCGCCAGCAGCTCGGGACTAGCGGGGGTGGAGGAGACCCAGTACTTC
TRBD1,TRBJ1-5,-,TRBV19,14,CASRTGGSNQPQHF,TGTGCCAGTCGGACAGGGGGAAGCAATCAGCCCCAGCATTTT
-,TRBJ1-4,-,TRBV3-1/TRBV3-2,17,CASSQDGRGGTNEKLFF,TGTGCCAGCAGCCAAGATGGGAGGGGTGGAACTAATGAAAAACTGTTTTTT
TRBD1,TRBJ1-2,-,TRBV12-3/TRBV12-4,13,CASSEDRSYGYTF,TGTGCCAGCAGCGAGGACAGGAGCTATGGCTACACCTTC
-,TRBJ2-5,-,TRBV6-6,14,CASRRLSNQETQYF,TGTGCCAGCAGGCGACTATCCAACCAAGAGACCCAGTACTTC
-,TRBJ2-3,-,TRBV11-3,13,CASSPGERNTQYF,TGTGCCAGCAGCCCCGGGGAGCGAAATACGCAGTATTTT
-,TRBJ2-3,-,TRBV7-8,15,CASSLKGGGTDTQYF,TGTGCCAGCAGCTTAAAGGGGGGGGGCACAGATACGCAGTATTTT
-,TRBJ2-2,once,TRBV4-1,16,CASSQVRLVLAGELFF,TGCGCCAGCAGCCAAGTTAGACTAGTTCTTGCCGGGGAGCTGTTTTTT
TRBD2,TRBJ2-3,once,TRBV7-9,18,CASSLGLAGSRNTDTQYF,TGTGCCAGCAGCTTGGGACTAGCGGGGTCGAGAAACACAGATACGCAGTATTTT
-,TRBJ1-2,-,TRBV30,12,CAWSVSDYGYTF,TGTGCCTGGAGTGTTTCGGACTATGGCTACACCTTC
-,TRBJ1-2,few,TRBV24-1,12,CALPGEGYGYTF,TGTGCCTTGCCGGGTGAGGGTTATGGCTACACCTTC
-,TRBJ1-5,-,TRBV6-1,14,CASSDRGVNQPQHF,TGTGCCAGCAGTGACAGGGGAGTCAATCAGCCCCAGCATTTT
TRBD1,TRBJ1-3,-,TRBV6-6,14,CATQEGGAGNTIYF,TGTGCCACACAAGAAGGGGGCGCTGGAAACACCATATATTTT
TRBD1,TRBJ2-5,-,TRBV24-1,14,CATSPEDRKETQYF,TGTGCCACCAGTCCTGAGGACAGGAAAGAGACCCAGTACTTC
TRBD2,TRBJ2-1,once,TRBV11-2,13,CASSLSREAEQFF,TGTGCCAGCAGCTTAAGCCGGGAGGCTGAGCAGTTCTTC
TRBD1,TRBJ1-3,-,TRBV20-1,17,CSASGRGRGNSGNTIYF,TGCAGTGCTAGTGGCAGGGGGCGCGGGAACTCTGGAAACACCATATATTTT
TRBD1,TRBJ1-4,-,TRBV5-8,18,CASSLALQGARTNEKLFF,TGTGCCAGCAGCTTGGCCCTACAGGGGGCGAGAACTAATGAAAAACTGTTTTTT
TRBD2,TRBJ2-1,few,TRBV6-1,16,CASSATSGGHNNEQFF,TGTGCCAGCAGTGCGACTAGCGGGGGACATAACAATGAGCAGTTCTTC
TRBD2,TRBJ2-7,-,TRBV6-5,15,CASSYSNGGAYEQYF,TGTGCCAGCAGTTACTCGAACGGGGGGGCCTACGAGCAGTACTTC
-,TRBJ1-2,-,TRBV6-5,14,CASSYFGGRDGYTF,TGTGCCAGCAGTTACTTCGGCGGGAGGGATGGCTACACCTTC
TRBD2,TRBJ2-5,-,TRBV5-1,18,CASSSWTSGGLYQETQYF,TGCGCCAGCAGCTCCTGGACTAGCGGGGGACTGTACCAAGAGACCCAGTACTTC
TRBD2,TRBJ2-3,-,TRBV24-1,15,CATTSSGGPTDTQYF,TGTGCCACCACCTCTAGCGGGGGGCCCACAGATACGCAGTATTTT
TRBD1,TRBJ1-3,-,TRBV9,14,CASSARQGTNTIYF,TGTGCCAGCAGCGCCCGACAGGGGACAAACACCATATATTTT
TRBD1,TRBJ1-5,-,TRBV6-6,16,CASSYRGQGGDQPQHF,TGTGCCAGCAGTTACCGAGGACAGGGGGGGGATCAGCCCCAGCATTTT
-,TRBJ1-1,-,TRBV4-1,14,CASSKGQGGTEAFF,TGCGCCAGCAGCAAGGGGCAGGGAGGCACTGAAGCTTTCTTT
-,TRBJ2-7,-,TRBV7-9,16,CASSPPWSRGLHEQYF,TGTGCCAGCAGCCCCCCATGGAGCCGCGGACTACACGAGCAGTACTTC
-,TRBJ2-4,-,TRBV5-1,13,CASSLSRDNIQYF,TGCGCCAGCAGCTTGTCCAGGGATAACATTCAGTACTTC
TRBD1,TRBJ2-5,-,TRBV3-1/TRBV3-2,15,CASRTGTGESETQYF,TGTGCCAGCCGAACCGGGACAGGGGAGAGTGAGACCCAGTACTTC
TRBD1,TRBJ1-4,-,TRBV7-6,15,CASSPNRGSNEKLFF,TGTGCCAGCAGTCCCAACAGGGGTTCTAATGAAAAACTGTTTTTT
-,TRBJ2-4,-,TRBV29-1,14,CSVVGGIAKNIQYF,TGCAGCGTTGTAGGGGGAATAGCCAAAAACATTCAGTACTTC
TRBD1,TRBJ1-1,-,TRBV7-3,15,CASSKQGAVGTEAFF,TGTGCCAGCAGCAAACAGGGGGCGGTAGGAACTGAAGCTTTCTTT
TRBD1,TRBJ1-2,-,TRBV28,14,CASSVGDRGYGYTF,TGTGCCAGCAGTGTAGGGGACAGGGGTTATGGCTACACCTTC
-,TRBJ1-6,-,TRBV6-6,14,CASTYRTTDSPLHF,TGTGCCAGCACTTACCGGACAACAGATTCACCCCTCCACTTT
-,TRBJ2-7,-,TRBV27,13,CASSSGSSYEQYF,TGTGCCAGCAGTTCCGGGAGCTCCTACGAGCAGTACTTC
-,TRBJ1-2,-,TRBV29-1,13,CSVEERDSQGYTF,TGCAGCGTTGAAGAACGAGACAGTCAGGGCTACACCTTC
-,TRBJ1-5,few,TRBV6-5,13,CASSYTGRQPQHF,TGTGCCAGCAGTTACACAGGGCGACAGCCCCAGCATTTT
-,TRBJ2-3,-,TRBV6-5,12,CASQQSTDTQYF,TGTGCCAGCCAACAGAGCACAGATACGCAGTATTTT
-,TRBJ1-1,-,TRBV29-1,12,CSVDGQDTEAFF,TGCAGCGTTGACGGTCAGGACACTGAAGCTTTCTTT
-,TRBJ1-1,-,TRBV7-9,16,CASSFPRARTDTEAFF,TGTGCCAGCAGCTTCCCGAGGGCCCGAACGGACACTGAAGCTTTCTTT
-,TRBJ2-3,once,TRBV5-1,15,CASSLRGAGTDTQYF,TGCGCCAGCAGCCTTCGGGGGGCCGGCACAGATACGCAGTATTTT